The T cell receptor (beta chain) under discussion was sequenced for a study of blood T cell repertoires in COVID-19. About the study: Samples of COVID-19 (acute and convalescent) were obtained from the United States, Italy and Spain. Sample material is recorded as cDNA or gDNA derived from T cells, B-cell-depleted T cells, or PBMCs.

Per the germline V gene, CDR1 is LNHDA and CDR2 is SQIVND (reference sequence). The length of the CDR3 is 18 residues. The V and J ends lost 2 bases and 5 bases, in that order; junction bases with no gene match: 16. In the original processing: How many nucleated cells were present was estimated from reference gene primer amplification. The table came from immunoSEQ multiplex PCR; TCRdb's copy has only in-frame clones and leaves some out. V and J calls plus clone size are reproduced from that table; the DNA served to infer D and trimming. The sample lists more than 50,000 clones; around 90% were seen once.

V usage is TRBV19 and J usage is TRBJ2-7, with TRBD2 identical over 9 bases. The sequencing sample was made of peripheral blood. This clonotype originated in a man in his 60s with active COVID-19. The CDR3 here is CASSILTRREGPGNEQYF. As DNA, the CDR3 is TGTGCCAGTAGTATACTCACTCGGCGGGAGGGCCCGGGGAACGAGCAGTACTTC.